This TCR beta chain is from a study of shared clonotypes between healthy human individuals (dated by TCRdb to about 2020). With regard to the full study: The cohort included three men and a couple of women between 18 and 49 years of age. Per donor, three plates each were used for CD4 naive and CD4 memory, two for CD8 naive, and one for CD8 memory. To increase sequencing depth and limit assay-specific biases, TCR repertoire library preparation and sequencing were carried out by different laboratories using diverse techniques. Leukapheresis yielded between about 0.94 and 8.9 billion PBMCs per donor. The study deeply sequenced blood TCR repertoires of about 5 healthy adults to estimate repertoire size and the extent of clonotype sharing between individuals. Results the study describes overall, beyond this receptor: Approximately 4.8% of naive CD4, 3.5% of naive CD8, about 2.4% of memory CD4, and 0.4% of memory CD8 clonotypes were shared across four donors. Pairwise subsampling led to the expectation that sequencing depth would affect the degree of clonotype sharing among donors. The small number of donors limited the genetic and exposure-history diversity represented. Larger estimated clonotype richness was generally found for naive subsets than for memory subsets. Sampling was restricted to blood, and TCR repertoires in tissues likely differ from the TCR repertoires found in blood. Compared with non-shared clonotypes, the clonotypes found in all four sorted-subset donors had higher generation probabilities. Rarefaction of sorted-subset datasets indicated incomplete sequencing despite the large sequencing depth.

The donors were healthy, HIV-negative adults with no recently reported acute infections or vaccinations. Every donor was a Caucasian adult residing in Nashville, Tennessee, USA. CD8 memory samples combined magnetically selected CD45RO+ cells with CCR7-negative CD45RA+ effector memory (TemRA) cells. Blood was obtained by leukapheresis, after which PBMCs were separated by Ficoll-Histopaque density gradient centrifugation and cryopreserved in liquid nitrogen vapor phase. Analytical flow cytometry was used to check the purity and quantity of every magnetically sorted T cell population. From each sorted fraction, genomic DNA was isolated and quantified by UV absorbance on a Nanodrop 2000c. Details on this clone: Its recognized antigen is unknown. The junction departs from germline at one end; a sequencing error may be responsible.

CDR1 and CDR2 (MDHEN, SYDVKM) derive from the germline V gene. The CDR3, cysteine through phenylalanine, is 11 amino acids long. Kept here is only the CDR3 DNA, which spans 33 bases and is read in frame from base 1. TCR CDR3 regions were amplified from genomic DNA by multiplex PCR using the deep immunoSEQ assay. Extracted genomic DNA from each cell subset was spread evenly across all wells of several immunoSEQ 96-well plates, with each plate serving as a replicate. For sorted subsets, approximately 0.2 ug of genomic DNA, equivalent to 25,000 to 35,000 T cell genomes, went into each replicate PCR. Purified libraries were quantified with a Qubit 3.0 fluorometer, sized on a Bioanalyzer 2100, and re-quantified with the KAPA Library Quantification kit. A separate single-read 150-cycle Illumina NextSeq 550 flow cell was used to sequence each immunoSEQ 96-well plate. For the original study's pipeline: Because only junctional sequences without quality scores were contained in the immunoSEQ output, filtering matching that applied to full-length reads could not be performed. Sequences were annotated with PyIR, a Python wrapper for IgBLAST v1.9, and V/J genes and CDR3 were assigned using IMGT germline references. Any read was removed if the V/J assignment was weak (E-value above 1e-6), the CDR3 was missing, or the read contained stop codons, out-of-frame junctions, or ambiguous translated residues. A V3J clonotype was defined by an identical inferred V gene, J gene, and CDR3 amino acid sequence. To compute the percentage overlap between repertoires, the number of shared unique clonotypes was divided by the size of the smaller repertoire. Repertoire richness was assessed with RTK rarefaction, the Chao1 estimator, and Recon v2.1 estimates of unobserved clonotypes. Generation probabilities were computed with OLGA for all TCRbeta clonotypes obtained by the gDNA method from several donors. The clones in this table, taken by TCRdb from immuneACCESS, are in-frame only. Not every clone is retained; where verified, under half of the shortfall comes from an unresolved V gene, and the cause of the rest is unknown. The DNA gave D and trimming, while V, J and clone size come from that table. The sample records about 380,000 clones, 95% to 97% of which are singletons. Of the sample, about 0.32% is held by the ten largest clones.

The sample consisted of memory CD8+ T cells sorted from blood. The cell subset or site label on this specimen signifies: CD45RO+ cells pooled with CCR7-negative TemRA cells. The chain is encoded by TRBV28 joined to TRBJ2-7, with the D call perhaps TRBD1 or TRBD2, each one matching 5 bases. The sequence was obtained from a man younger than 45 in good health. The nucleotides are TGTGCCAGCAGCTCCGGGACCCCAGCCACTTTC. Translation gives CASSSGTPATF. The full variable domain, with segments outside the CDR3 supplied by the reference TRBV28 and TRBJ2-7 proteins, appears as DVKVTQSSRYLVKRTGEKVFLECVQDMDHENMFWYRQDPGLGLRLIYFSYDVKMKEKGDIPEGYSVSREKKERFSLILESASTNQTSMYLCASSSGTPATFGPGTRLTVT.